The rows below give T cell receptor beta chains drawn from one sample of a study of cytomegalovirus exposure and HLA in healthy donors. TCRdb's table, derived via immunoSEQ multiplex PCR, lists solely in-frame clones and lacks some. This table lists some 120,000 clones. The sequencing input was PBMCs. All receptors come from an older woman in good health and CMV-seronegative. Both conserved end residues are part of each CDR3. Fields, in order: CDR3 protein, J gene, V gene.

CASRRDTSSNQPQHF	TRBJ1-5	TRBV5-1
CASRWTLGDIQYF	TRBJ2-4	TRBV2
CASSFPGDSYGYTF	TRBJ1-2	TRBV7-9
CASSISLGLAGGYNEQFF	TRBJ2-1	TRBV19
CASSLSGGRYEQYF	TRBJ2-7	TRBV7-3
CASSDRQNTEAFF	TRBJ1-1	TRBV9
CAITEEGGSYEQYF	TRBJ2-7	TRBV10-3
CASSQGQGIDTQYF	TRBJ2-3	TRBV4-1
CASSIPGQGSYGYTF	TRBJ1-2	TRBV5-1
CASSQPGTGYNSPLHF	TRBJ1-6	TRBV4-2
CASRPDSSGNTIYF	TRBJ1-3	TRBV5-4
CATSRDTSGKETQYF	TRBJ2-5	TRBV15
CSVEVREALYYEQYF	TRBJ2-7	TRBV29-1
CASSLSGAEAFF	TRBJ1-1	TRBV7-9
CASSIWTTGKDGYTF	TRBJ1-2	TRBV19
CASRGLDTSYEQYF	TRBJ2-7	TRBV6-1
CASSPLGQGLYEQYF	TRBJ2-7	TRBV18
CASSELSTSGDRDTQYF	TRBJ2-3	TRBV10-2
CASSERPGGANVLTF	TRBJ2-6	TRBV14
CASSLVEFGETQYF	TRBJ2-5	TRBV7-9
CASSLRVDRADYGYTF	TRBJ1-2	TRBV5-1
CASSQDKLAVNEQFF	TRBJ2-1	TRBV4-2
CASIGWRGVYEQFF	TRBJ2-1	TRBV19
CASRDRGSNTGELFF	TRBJ2-2	TRBV6-5
CASSEQASYEQYF	TRBJ2-7	TRBV2
CASSASTGAIYGYTF	TRBJ1-2	TRBV10-2
CSVAVTSGGTDTQYF	TRBJ2-3	TRBV29-1
CASSESTGGPYEQYF	TRBJ2-7	TRBV6-1
CASSPGGPVGYEQYF	TRBJ2-7	TRBV13
CASRNPDSEKLFF	TRBJ1-4	TRBV28
CSVRRLADTGELFF	TRBJ2-2	TRBV29-1
CASSTSRGGGTGELFF	TRBJ2-2	TRBV7-3
CASSLDRVDNSPLHF	TRBJ1-6	TRBV6-6
CATKAWTLRGLKNTEAFF	TRBJ1-1	TRBV5-4
CASSEATLGQGPYEQYF	TRBJ2-7	TRBV2
CASSFPGTGNPDGYGYTF	TRBJ1-2	TRBV11-3
CASRTTGALNYGYTF	TRBJ1-2	TRBV19
CASSQGAPADTQYF	TRBJ2-3	TRBV11-2
CASSIGAQFHTDTQYF	TRBJ2-3	TRBV19
CASSWRPGQGGVGYTF	TRBJ1-2	TRBV5-6
CASSTTGSLPQHF	TRBJ1-5	TRBV27
CASSFGYGYTF	TRBJ1-2	TRBV7-9
CASSRDGGRYGYTF	TRBJ1-2	TRBV7-6